This T cell receptor (beta chain) was identified during a study of OX40 agonist ivuxolimab in advanced cancers. Remarks on this clone: No antigen is known for it.

TCRdb's table, derived via immunoSEQ multiplex PCR, lists solely in-frame clones and lacks some. The sample has about 17,000 clones; roughly four fifths are singletons. This CDR3 region has 14 residues. Germline V lookup: CDR1 SGHTA, CDR2 FQGNSA. V was pared by 1 base and J by 5 bases, with 11 bases between. Study-wide results and limits: Researchers report that CD8+ T cells had, on average, more expanded clones than CD4+.

V gene TRBV7-2 combines with J gene TRBJ1-1, with D possibly TRBD1 on 6 matching bases. The receptor was derived from an adult with an advanced solid tumor such as melanoma, head and neck, liver or kidney cancer. The source material was CD4+ or CD8+ T cells sorted from blood, sampled in a trial of the OX40 agonist ivuxolimab. The CDR3 spells CASSLVSRGTEAFF. The CDR3 coding sequence is TGTGCCAGCAGCTTAGTTTCAAGGGGGACTGAAGCTTTCTTT.